Described below is a single TCR beta chain sequence and its context. Its antigen is undetermined. This specimen belongs to a study of T cell repertoires in cytomegalovirus infection. Looking at the study overall: Newly reported HLA-C-restricted and thoroughly characterized HLA-B-restricted CMV epitopes were employed. Signatures in public TCR beta sequences pointed to both CMV infection and matching HLA type. Whole-study results and caveats: CMV-specific TCR beta clonotypes restricted by HLA-C were the ones dominating the ex vivo response. Public TCR beta family frequency separated CMV-and-HLA carriers, including in an independent cohort.

TCRdb reprocessed the reads via MiXCR and lists one record per CDR3 protein. The sample gives hundreds of thousands of distinct CDR3 sequences, roughly a third of which show up once; 15% to 20% is in the top ten. V was pared by 5 bases and J by 5 bases, with 11 bases of the junction left unmatched. The CDR3 has 15 residues. CDR1 and CDR2 from the germline V gene are SGHDT and YYEEEE. The sequence was collected from a human donor in good health (CMV status not recorded). Some clones in this sample may be carry-over from other donors' samples. Here the sequenced sample was cultured PBMCs, taken from culture after CMV antigen stimulation. The rearrangement joins TRBV5-6 to TRBJ1-1; 8 bases agree with TRBD1. For the CDR3, the DNA is TGTGCCAGCAGTTTTCTTGACAGGGGTAATACTGAAGCTTTCTTT. It yields the protein CASSFLDRGNTEAFF.